What follows describes a single TCR beta chain. Its antigen remains unknown. The authors ran a second PCR of about 6 to 11 cycles using a sample-barcoded 5' primer and a J-beta primer mix. Each cDNA molecule, via a template-switch adaptor with 12 random nucleotides, was tagged. Each of the samples gave a minimum of 2.5 million paired-end reads that contained CDR3. TCRdb re-derived calls from the 5' RACE reads in MiXCR, one entry per CDR3 protein. The sample holds about 670,000 distinct CDR3 sequences; 45% to 60% are singletons and the top ten take approximately 13%. The sample comes from a study of blood T cells in healthy people across ages. RNA extraction gave at least 5 micrograms of total RNA per sample. Findings and limits, study-wide: CMV infection status of these donors was not known.

The CDR3 consists of 19 residues. Sequencing input: blood. The chain links TRBV12-2 to TRBJ1-1; TRBD1, the D gene given by the table, was not confirmed from the DNA. TRBV12-2 is a recognized pseudogene. This TCR derives from an elderly woman in good health. In nucleotides, the CDR3 is TGTGCAAGTCGCTTAGCCGGGCACAGGGGGCTAATTCCGAACACTGAAGCTTTCTTT. The encoded protein is CASRLAGHRGLIPNTEAFF.